This entry is about one T cell receptor (beta chain). This sample was included in a study of blood T cell repertoires in COVID-19. Background on the study: The analysed material was cDNA or gDNA that came from T cells, B-cell-depleted T cells, or PBMCs.

This CDR3 spans 13 amino acids. Germline-derived CDR1 and CDR2 are MNHEY and SVGAGI. In the authors' workflow: Amplifying reference gene primers gave estimates of nucleated cell counts. Clones were sequenced by immunoSEQ multiplex PCR, and TCRdb holds only the in-frame ones, with some missing. Clone size and V and J calls were adopted from that table, with D and trimming inferred from the DNA. This sample carries about 100,000 clones, 70% to 90% of them seen once, and the ten largest clones take around 5.4%. The chain combines TRBV6-5 with TRBJ2-1; TRBD2 agrees at 10 bases. The sequencing input was peripheral blood. This receptor was identified in a human donor in a cohort sampled during active COVID-19. CDR3 residues: CAAVLAGVSEQFF. The CDR3 coding sequence is TGTGCAGCGGTTCTAGCGGGAGTAAGTGAGCAGTTCTTC.